Below, one T cell receptor beta chain is given with its context. Antigen: not known. J lost 2 bases, V lost 2 bases, and 3 bases had no gene match. The germline CDR1 and CDR2 sequences are SGHRS and YFSETQ. CDR3 size: 15 residues. Donors were ostensibly healthy at sampling, although undocumented immune exposures were probable. These data belong to a study of cytomegalovirus exposure and HLA in healthy donors. PCR primers comprised 60 Vbeta and 13 Jbeta primers. TCRdb's table, derived via immunoSEQ multiplex PCR, lists solely in-frame clones and lacks some. The sample lists 250,000 to 350,000 clones, approximately 70% occurring once. General observations from the study: It was reportedly the case that the classifier diagnosed cytomegalovirus status with high specificity and sensitivity.

The chain couples TRBV5-1 to TRBJ2-5, with 10 bases fitting TRBD2. The sequenced material came from PBMCs. The TCR sequence derives from a female donor in good health and CMV-seronegative. The CDR3 nucleotides read TGCGCCAGCAGCTTCCGAGCGGGAGGGCAAGAGACCCAGTACTTC. Translated: CASSFRAGGQETQYF. Supplemented by reference TRBV5-1 and TRBJ2-5, the full variable domain reads KAGVTQTPRYLIKTRGQQVTLSCSPISGHRSVSWYQQTPGQGLQFLFEYFSETQRNKGNFPGRFSGRQFSNSRSEMNVSTLELGDSALYLCASSFRAGGQETQYFGPGTRLLVL.